The 30 T cell receptor beta chains below all came from one sample that was sequenced in a study of blood T cell repertoires in COVID-19. Produced via immunoSEQ multiplex PCR; TCRdb's table is partial and in-frame only. Among roughly 250,000 clones, 70% to 90% were seen once, and the ten largest hold 0.85% to 1%. Sequenced material: peripheral blood. The receptors come from a human donor with COVID-19, enrolled during active disease. The donor label of this sample is uncertain.

The CDR3 loop is CASSPAPGIHYGYTF. CDR3 coding DNA: TGTGCCAGCAGCCCGGCACCCGGGATTCACTATGGCTACACCTTC. The rearrangement joins TRBV9 to TRBJ1-2; D unclear. Deletions cut 4 bases from V and 3 bases from J, with 16 bases between. In germline, CDR1 is SGDLS, CDR2 YYNGEE. The CDR3 is made up of 15 amino acids.

The chain employs TRBV19 and TRBJ1-2, with 9 bases fitting TRBD1. Germline CDR1 reads LNHDA; CDR2 reads SQIVND (reference sequence). The J segment lost 9 bases and the V segment lost 6 bases, leaving 14 bases of the junction unmatched. The CDR3 extends over 15 amino acids. This chain's CDR3 is CASRPMSGQGSRYTF. In DNA form, the CDR3 reads TGTGCCAGTAGGCCAATGTCGGGACAGGGATCTCGCTACACCTTC.

CDR3 coding DNA: TGTGCCTGGGCTGAACTTAACACTGAAGCTTTCTTT. This gives the protein CAWAELNTEAFF. This chain joins TRBV30 and TRBJ1-1; D remains unclear. V was trimmed by 5 bases and J by 2 bases, leaving 9 bases between them. There are 12 residues in the CDR3. CDR1 is GTSNPN and CDR2 is SVGIG in the germline V gene (reference sequence).

The sample holds one count of this clone. The J gene is TRBJ2-5, the V gene TRBV7-2, with 7 bases aligning to TRBD2. From germline, CDR1 is SGHTA and CDR2 FQGNSA. V was clipped by 5 bases and J by 5 bases; unmatched bases: 8. The CDR3 has 14 amino acids. Here the CDR3 reads CASSPRSSGETQYF. The CDR3 DNA is TGTGCCAGCAGCCCCAGGAGTAGCGGGGAGACCCAGTACTTC.

The chain couples TRBV7-2 to TRBJ1-2; D is uncertain. CDR3 size: 14 residues. V shed 2 bases and J shed 0 bases, with 7 bases lying between them. Germline lookup yields CDR1 SGHTA and CDR2 FQGNSA. CDR3 DNA sequence: TGTGCCAGCAGCTTACCGAGAACTAACTATGGCTACACCTTC. The encoded protein is CASSLPRTNYGYTF.

The chain uses TRBV4-1 and TRBJ1-2; no reliable D call. Trimming shortened V by 0 bases and J by 2 bases, and 13 bases separated the two germline ends. The CDR3 has 16 residues. Germline V gives CDR1 MGHRA, CDR2 YSYEKL. The CDR3 loop is CASSQEEGLVNYGYTF. The CDR3 nucleotides are TGCGCCAGCAGCCAAGAGGAGGGCCTCGTAAACTATGGCTACACCTTC.

The rearrangement uses TRBV30 and TRBJ1-1, with a weak D call TRBD1 (5 bases). Trimming left V 3 bases short and J 2 bases short, with 10 bases between. The CDR3 sequence is 13 residues long. Per the germline V gene, CDR1 is GTSNPN and CDR2 is SVGIG (reference sequence). CDR3 in amino acids: CAWSQGLNTEAFF. The CDR3, as DNA: TGTGCCTGGAGCCAGGGACTAAACACTGAAGCTTTCTTT.

The genes are TRBV30 and TRBJ2-7; a weak D match, TRBD2 (5 bases). V was cut by 3 bases and J by 4 bases, with 10 bases left in between. The CDR3 consists of 12 residues. Germline V lookup: CDR1 GTSNPN, CDR2 SVGIG (reference sequence). The CDR3 DNA reads as TGTGCCTGGAGAGAGGAGGAGTACGAGCAGTACTTC. Its translation: CAWREEEYEQYF. Looking up the rest from reference TRBV30 and TRBJ2-7 gives the full variable domain: SQTIHQWPATLVQPVGSPLSLECTVEGTSNPNLYWYRQAAGRGLQLLFYSVGIGQISSEVPQNLSASRPQDRQFILSSKKLLLSDSGFYLCAWREEEYEQYFGPGTRLTVT.

The rearrangement joins TRBV5-1 to TRBJ2-2; D is ambiguous. V was pared by 0 bases and J by 7 bases, with 13 bases between. This CDR3 has 15 amino acids. CDR1 and CDR2 (germline): SGHRS, YFSETQ. The CDR3 loop reads CASSLGAEVGGELFF. In DNA, the CDR3 is TGCGCCAGCAGCTTGGGTGCTGAGGTTGGCGGGGAGCTGTTTTTT.

This chain connects TRBV19 to TRBJ1-5; 7 bases match TRBD1. The germline gives CDR1 LNHDA, CDR2 SQIVND (reference sequence). CDR3 size: 14 residues. V was clipped by 8 bases and J by 7 bases; unmatched bases: 11. This CDR3 is CASGDSPQGQPQHF. The CDR3 bases are TGTGCCAGTGGGGACAGTCCCCAAGGGCAGCCCCAGCATTTT.

The V and J genes are TRBV3-1 (or the pseudogene TRBV3-2) and TRBJ1-2, with TRBD1 matching 12 bases. The CDR3 is 17 amino acids. From germline, CDR1 is LGHDT and CDR2 YNNKEL (reference sequence). The V segment lost 1 base and the J segment 4 bases; nucleotides outside the gene matches: 7. CDR3 coding DNA: TGTGCCAGCAGCCAAGCCGGGACAGGGGGCGGGGGCTATGGCTACACCTTC. Translation gives CASSQAGTGGGGYGYTF.

This sequence joins TRBV2 and TRBJ1-2; D ambiguous. CDR1 and CDR2 (germline): SNHLY, FYNNEI. Trimming cost V 8 bases and J 2 bases, with 15 bases left between them. CDR3 length equals 14 residues. CDR3 DNA: TGTGCCAGCGCGCCAGAGGGTTCAAACTATGGCTACACCTTC. Encoded protein: CASAPEGSNYGYTF. Full variable domain (missing parts from reference TRBV2 and TRBJ1-2): EPEVTQTPSHQVTQMGQEVILRCVPISNHLYFYWYRQILGQKVEFLVSFYNNEISEKSEIFDDQFSVERPDGSNFTLKIRSTKLEDSAMYFCASAPEGSNYGYTFGSGTRLTVV.

On this clone itself: Distinct nucleotide sequences in the sample also encode this CDR3. The rearrangement joins TRBV28 to TRBJ2-1; 7 bases line up with TRBD1. The CDR3 extends over 14 amino acids. Germline V CDR1 and CDR2: MDHEN, SYDVKM. The V and J ends lost 2 bases and 7 bases, in that order; junction bases with no gene match: 5. CDR3 loop: CASSLPSRGNEQFF. The CDR3 DNA follows: TGTGCCAGCAGTTTACCCTCCAGGGGGAATGAGCAGTTCTTC.

This rearrangement joins TRBV19 to TRBJ2-7; D is undetermined. CDR1 LNHDA and CDR2 SQIVND come from the germline V gene (reference sequence). The CDR3 is made up of 12 amino acids. The CDR3 reads CASAASSYEQYF. For the CDR3, the DNA is TGTGCGTCCGCTGCGAGCTCCTACGAGCAGTACTTC.

The genes are TRBV2 and TRBJ2-7; unclear D gene. The CDR3 loop spans 13 amino acids. Germline V gene lookup returns CDR1 SNHLY and CDR2 FYNNEI. The V end was cut by 3 bases, the J end by 2 bases, with 8 bases between. DNA for the CDR3: TGTGCCAGCAGTGATCTACCACCCTACGAGCAGTACTTC. Translating gives CASSDLPPYEQYF.

This CDR3 is CASSLVATSYEQYF. CDR3 nucleotides: TGTGCCAGCAGCTTAGTAGCGACCTCCTACGAGCAGTACTTC. The rearrangement joins TRBV7-2 to TRBJ2-7; D is possibly TRBD2 (5 bases). Trimming removed 1 base at V and 0 bases at J, with 7 bases between. The germline V gene encodes CDR1 SGHTA and CDR2 FQGNSA. The CDR3 consists of 14 residues.

The CDR3 sequence: CASSLYREDTQYF. The CDR3 DNA follows: TGTGCCAGCAGCCTATACAGGGAAGATACGCAGTATTTT. This chain links TRBV5-6 with TRBJ2-3; weak D call: TRBD1 (6 bases). Germline CDR1 reads SGHDT; CDR2 reads YYEEEE. The CDR3 contains 13 residues. V gave up 4 bases and J gave up 5 bases, with 11 bases separating them.

The gene calls are TRBV9 and TRBJ2-1, with D perhaps matching TRBD1 (6 bases). V lost 4 bases and J 8 bases, leaving 10 bases between the germline ends. This CDR3 is built from 12 residues. Germline V gene data show CDR1 as SGDLS and CDR2 as YYNGEE. The DNA of the CDR3 is TGTGCCAGCAGCATACAGGGCTATGAGCAGTTCTTC. Amino acids: CASSIQGYEQFF.

The V call is TRBV7-9, the J call TRBJ1-2; the match to TRBD1 covers 8 bases. The CDR3 sequence is 14 residues long. V was pared by 5 bases and J by 4 bases, with 6 bases of the junction left unmatched. Germline V gene sequence: CDR1 SEHNR, CDR2 FQNEAQ (reference sequence). The CDR3: CASSTRQGSYGYTF. The CDR3 bases are TGTGCCAGCAGCACTCGACAGGGGTCCTATGGCTACACCTTC.

This chain uses TRBV5-6 with TRBJ2-5; 7 nucleotides agree with TRBD2. With V trimmed by 3 bases and J by 5 bases, 7 bases remained unmatched. The germline gives CDR1 SGHDT, CDR2 YYEEEE. This CDR3 comprises 14 residues. The chain's CDR3 is CASSSGGYEETQYF. As DNA, the CDR3 is TGTGCCAGCAGCTCGGGGGGTTACGAGGAGACCCAGTACTTC.

The gene calls are TRBV24-1 and TRBJ2-1; D may be TRBD2 (6 bases). This CDR3 contains 15 residues. CDR1 and CDR2 (germline): KGHDR, SFDVKD. Trimming took off 4 bases at V and 2 bases at J, with 11 bases between the two ends. The CDR3 nucleotides read TGTGCCACCAGTGAGGGGGGAGGCACCTACAATGAGCAGTTCTTC. This encodes CATSEGGGTYNEQFF.

This chain links TRBV19 with TRBJ2-5; 9 bases align to TRBD1. The CDR3 totals 18 residues. CDR1 is LNHDA, CDR2 SQIVND, per germline (reference sequence). V was clipped by 5 bases and J by 2 bases; unmatched bases: 15. In DNA form, the CDR3 reads TGTGCCAGTAGTCGTTTCCCCACAGGGGGCTTGGATCAAGAGACCCAGTACTTC. Residues: CASSRFPTGGLDQETQYF.

This clone was counted once. The chain carries TRBV2 and TRBJ2-1; a possible D gene is TRBD1 (5 bases). The V end was cut by 6 bases, the J end by 5 bases, with 11 bases between. Germline V CDR1 and CDR2: SNHLY, FYNNEI. The length of the CDR3 is 13 residues. The CDR3 nucleotides are TGTGCCAGCAGACCCGACAGAAACAATGAGCAGTTCTTC. Its protein is CASRPDRNNEQFF.

The chain carries TRBV19 and TRBJ1-5; 7 bases map to TRBD1. Germline V lookup: CDR1 LNHDA, CDR2 SQIVND (reference sequence). V dropped 3 bases and J dropped 2; count of bases not matched to a gene: 10. This CDR3 is 17 amino acids long. In DNA, the CDR3 is TGTGCCAGTAGTATGGTTGTGGGACAGTCAGGCAATCAGCCCCAGCATTTT. This codes for CASSMVVGQSGNQPQHF.

J is TRBJ1-2 and V is TRBV29-1; D is possibly TRBD1 (5 bases). Germline V CDR1 and CDR2: SQVTM, ANQGSEA. This CDR3 spans 14 amino acids. The ends were cut back, 3 bases at V and 0 bases at J, with 11 bases in the middle. The CDR3 nucleotides read TGCAGCGTTGAGCTTTGGGGGGCTAACTATGGCTACACCTTC. Its translation is CSVELWGANYGYTF.

V is TRBV11-2 and J is TRBJ2-3; TRBD2 matches at 10 bases. CDR1 is SGHAT, CDR2 FQNNGV, per germline. V lost 5 bases and J lost 4; bases outside the gene matches: 15. The CDR3 contains 18 residues. CDR3 sequence reads: CASSPQAGGPIDADTQYF. The CDR3 DNA is TGTGCCAGCAGCCCACAAGCGGGAGGGCCTATAGACGCAGATACGCAGTATTTT.

The chain recombines TRBV18 with TRBJ2-1; 7 nucleotides agree with TRBD1. Per germline, CDR1 KGHSH and CDR2 LQKENI. The CDR3 consists of 17 residues. V lost 3 bases to trimming and J lost 4 bases; unmatched junction nucleotides: 12. CDR3 sequence: CASSPSIGTERYNEQFF. In DNA, the CDR3 is TGTGCCAGCTCACCTTCCATAGGGACAGAAAGATACAATGAGCAGTTCTTC.

The rearrangement joins TRBV6-5 to TRBJ2-1; 10 nucleotides align to TRBD2. The germline V gene encodes CDR1 MNHEY and CDR2 SVGAGI. V trimming: 2 bases; J trimming: 7 bases; junction bases outside the gene matches: 8. The CDR3 spans 16 residues. This chain's CDR3 is CASSYTSGRARNEQFF. The CDR3, as DNA: TGTGCCAGCAGTTACACAAGCGGGAGGGCGAGGAATGAGCAGTTCTTC.

The V gene is TRBV30, the J gene TRBJ2-5, with TRBD1 matching 8 bases. Germline CDR1 reads GTSNPN; CDR2 reads SVGIG (reference sequence). The CDR3 is made up of 15 amino acids. V was pared by 2 bases and J by 5 bases, with 10 bases of the junction left unmatched. CDR3 sequence: CAWSLKLGQGETQYF. In DNA form, the CDR3 reads TGTGCCTGGAGTTTAAAGCTCGGACAGGGTGAGACCCAGTACTTC.

This rearrangement joins TRBV27 to TRBJ2-2; D call uncertain. The CDR3 extends over 11 amino acids. The V and J ends lost 4 bases and 7 bases respectively, with 4 bases between them. CDR1 and CDR2 from the germline V gene are MNHEY and SMNVEV (reference sequence). The CDR3 sequence: CASSSFGELFF. In DNA form, the CDR3 reads TGTGCCAGCAGTTCGTTCGGGGAGCTGTTTTTT.